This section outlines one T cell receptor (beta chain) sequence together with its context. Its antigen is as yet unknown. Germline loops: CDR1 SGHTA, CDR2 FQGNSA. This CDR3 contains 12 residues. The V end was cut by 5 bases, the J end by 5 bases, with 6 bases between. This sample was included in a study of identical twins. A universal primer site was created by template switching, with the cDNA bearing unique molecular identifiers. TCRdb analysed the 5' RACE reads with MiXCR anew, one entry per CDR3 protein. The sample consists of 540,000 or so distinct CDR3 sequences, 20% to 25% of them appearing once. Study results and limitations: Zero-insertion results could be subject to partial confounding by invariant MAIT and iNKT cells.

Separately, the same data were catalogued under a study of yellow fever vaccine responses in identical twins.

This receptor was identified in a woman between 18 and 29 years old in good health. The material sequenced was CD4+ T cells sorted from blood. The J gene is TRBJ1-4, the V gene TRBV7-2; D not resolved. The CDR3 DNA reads TGTGCCAGCAGCCTTGAGAATGAAAAACTGTTTTTT. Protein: CASSLENEKLFF.